These 5 T cell receptor beta chains were all obtained from the same sample, sequenced in a study of Ad26.COV2.S vaccination and SARS-CoV-2 variants. Stated treatment: 19 received Ad26.COV2.S at low or high dose, single or two shots; 5 received placebo; per-sample allocation not given. The investigators took samples on day 63 after the first vaccine or placebo injection. This table comes from immunoSEQ multiplex PCR, and its TCRdb copy is limited to in-frame clones, with some not included. The data show more than 400,000 clones, roughly 88% seen once. The sequencing used peripheral blood, collected in a trial of Ad26.COV2.S vaccine versus placebo. These receptors all come from a person between 18 and 65 years old who received the Ad26.COV2.S COVID-19 vaccine or a placebo.

The V gene is TRBV30, the J gene TRBJ1-1; maybe TRBD1 (5 bases). Germline loops: CDR1 GTSNPN, CDR2 SVGIG (reference sequence). Trimming left V 4 bases short and J 5 bases short, with 11 bases between. The CDR3 runs 12 residues. CDR3 nucleotide sequence: TGTGCCTGGATGCTGGAGGGGACTGAAGCTTTCTTT. This sequence encodes CAWMLEGTEAFF.

The CDR3 region is CASSLLGTSGSGEQYF. As DNA, the CDR3 is TGTGCCAGCAGTTTACTGGGGACTAGCGGATCGGGGGAGCAGTACTTC. The chain joins TRBV28 to TRBJ2-7, with 11 bases aligning to TRBD2. The V gene end was trimmed by 2 bases and the J gene end by 7 bases; junction bases not matched to a gene: 10. The CDR3 extends over 16 amino acids. CDR1 is MDHEN, CDR2 SYDVKM, per germline.

The V call is TRBV7-9, the J call TRBJ2-3; 8 positions match TRBD1. The CDR3 spans 14 residues. Germline CDR1 and CDR2: SEHNR and FQNEAQ (reference sequence). V lost 6 bases and J lost 3; bases outside the gene matches: 5. In DNA form, the CDR3 reads TGTGCCAGCAGTCGGACAGGGATGACAGATACGCAGTATTTT. This encodes CASSRTGMTDTQYF. The complete variable domain, with remaining parts taken from reference TRBV7-9 and TRBJ2-3, reads DTGVSQNPRHKITKRGQNVTFRCDPISEHNRLYWYRQTLGQGPEFLTYFQNEAQLEKSRLLSDRFSAERPKGSFSTLEIQRTEQGDSAMYLCASSRTGMTDTQYFGPGTRLTVL.

The rearrangement uses TRBV7-2 and TRBJ2-5, with no clear D. This CDR3 has 12 amino acids. Per the germline V gene, CDR1 is SGHTA and CDR2 is FQGNSA. Between the trimmed V and J ends, which lost 5 bases and 8 bases, there was a span of 12 bases. The CDR3 coding sequence is TGTGCCAGCAGCCTGCCTCGACGAACCCAGTACTTC. Translating gives CASSLPRRTQYF.

This chain links TRBV28 with TRBJ1-4; D gene ambiguous. This CDR3 comprises 13 residues. Germline values: CDR1 MDHEN, CDR2 SYDVKM. V shed 3 bases and J shed 4 bases, with 6 bases lying between them. CDR3: CASSLSYNEKLFF. CDR3 bases: TGTGCCAGCAGTTTGAGTTATAATGAAAAACTGTTTTTT.